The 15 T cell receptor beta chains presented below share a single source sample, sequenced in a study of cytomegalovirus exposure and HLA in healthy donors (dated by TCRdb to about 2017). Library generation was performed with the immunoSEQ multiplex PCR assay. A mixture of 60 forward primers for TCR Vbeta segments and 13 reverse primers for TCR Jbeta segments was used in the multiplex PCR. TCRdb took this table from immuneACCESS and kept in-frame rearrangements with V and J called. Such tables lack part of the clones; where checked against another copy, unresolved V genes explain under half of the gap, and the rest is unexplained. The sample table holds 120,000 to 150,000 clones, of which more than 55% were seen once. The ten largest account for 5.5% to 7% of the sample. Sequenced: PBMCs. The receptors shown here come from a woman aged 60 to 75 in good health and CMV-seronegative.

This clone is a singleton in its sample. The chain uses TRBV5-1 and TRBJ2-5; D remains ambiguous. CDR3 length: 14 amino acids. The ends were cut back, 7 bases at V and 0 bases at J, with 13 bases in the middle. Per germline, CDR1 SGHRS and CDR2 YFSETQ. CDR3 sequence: CASGPWSHQETQYF. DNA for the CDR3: TGCGCCAGCGGCCCGTGGTCCCACCAAGAGACCCAGTACTTC.

CDR3 loop: CASSLNGQGALSVLTF. DNA for the CDR3: TGTGCCAGCAGTTTAAATGGGCAGGGGGCTCTTAGCGTCCTGACTTTC. The J gene is TRBJ2-6, the V gene TRBV27, with 8 bases lining up with TRBD1. Germline CDR1 reads MNHEY; CDR2 reads SMNVEV (reference sequence). CDR3 length equals 16 residues. With V trimmed by 2 bases and J by 12 bases, 12 bases remained unmatched.

CDR3 nucleotide sequence: TGTGCCAGCAGCCGAGGGGGCTGGGGCGAGCAGTACTTC. This gives the protein CASSRGGWGEQYF. This chain uses TRBV6-6 with TRBJ2-7; 7 bases align to TRBD1. Looked up from germline, CDR1 is MNHNY and CDR2 is SVGAGI (reference sequence). Trimming removed 6 bases from V and 6 bases from J; junction bases left unmatched: 8. The CDR3 length is 13 residues.

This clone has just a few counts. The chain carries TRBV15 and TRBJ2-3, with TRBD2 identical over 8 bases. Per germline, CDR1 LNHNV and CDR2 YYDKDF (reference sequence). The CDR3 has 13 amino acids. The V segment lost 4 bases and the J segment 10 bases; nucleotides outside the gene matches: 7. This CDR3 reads CATSIGGAQAQYF. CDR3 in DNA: TGTGCCACCAGCATCGGGGGGGCCCAGGCGCAGTATTTT.

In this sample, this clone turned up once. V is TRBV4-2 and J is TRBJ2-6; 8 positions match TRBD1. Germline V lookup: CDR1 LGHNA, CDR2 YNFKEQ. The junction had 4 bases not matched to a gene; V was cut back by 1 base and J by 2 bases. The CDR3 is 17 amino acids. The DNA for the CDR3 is TGTGCCAGCAGCCAAGGGGCAGGGGGCCCTGGGGCCAACGTCCTGACTTTC. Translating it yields CASSQGAGGPGANVLTF.

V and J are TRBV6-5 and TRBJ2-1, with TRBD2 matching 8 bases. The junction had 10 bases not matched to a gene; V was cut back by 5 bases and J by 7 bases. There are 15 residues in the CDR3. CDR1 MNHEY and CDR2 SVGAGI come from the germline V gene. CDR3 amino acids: CASSNALIAGNEQFF. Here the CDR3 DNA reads TGTGCCAGCAGTAACGCCTTAATAGCGGGGAATGAGCAGTTCTTC.

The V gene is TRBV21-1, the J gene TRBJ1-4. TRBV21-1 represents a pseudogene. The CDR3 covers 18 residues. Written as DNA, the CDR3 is TGTGCCAGCAGCCCCCGGGAGGGCAGATCCGCAACTAATGAAAAACTGTTTTTT. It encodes CASSPREGRSATNEKLFF.

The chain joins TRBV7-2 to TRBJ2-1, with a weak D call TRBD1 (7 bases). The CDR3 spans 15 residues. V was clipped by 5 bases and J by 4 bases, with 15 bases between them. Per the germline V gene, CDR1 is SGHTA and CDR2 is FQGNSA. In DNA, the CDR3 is TGTGCCAGCAGCCTAGGAGGGGGACAGTACAATGAGCAGTTCTTC. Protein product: CASSLGGGQYNEQFF. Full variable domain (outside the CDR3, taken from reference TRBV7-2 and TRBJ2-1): GAGVSQSPSNKVTEKGKDVELRCDPISGHTALYWYRQSLGQGLEFLIYFQGNSAPDKSGLPSDRFSAERTGGSVSTLTIQRTQQEDSAVYLCASSLGGGQYNEQFFGPGTRLTVL.

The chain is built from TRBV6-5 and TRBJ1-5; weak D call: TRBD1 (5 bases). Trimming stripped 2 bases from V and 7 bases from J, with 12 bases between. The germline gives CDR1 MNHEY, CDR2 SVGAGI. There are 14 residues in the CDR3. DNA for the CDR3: TGTGCCAGCAGTTACGGTCGGGGGGTGCAGCCCCAGCATTTT. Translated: CASSYGRGVQPQHF.

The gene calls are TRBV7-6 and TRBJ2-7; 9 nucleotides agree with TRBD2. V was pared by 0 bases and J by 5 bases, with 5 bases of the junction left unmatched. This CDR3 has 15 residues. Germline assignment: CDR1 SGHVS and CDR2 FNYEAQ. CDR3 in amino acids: CASSLAAGGPHEQYF. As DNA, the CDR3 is TGTGCCAGCAGCTTAGCGGCGGGAGGGCCTCACGAGCAGTACTTC.

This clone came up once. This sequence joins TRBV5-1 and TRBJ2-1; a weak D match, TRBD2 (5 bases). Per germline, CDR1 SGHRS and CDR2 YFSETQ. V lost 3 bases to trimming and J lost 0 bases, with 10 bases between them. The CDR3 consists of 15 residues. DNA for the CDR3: TGCGCCAGCAGCTCGGAGCGGCTCTCCTACAATGAGCAGTTCTTC. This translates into CASSSERLSYNEQFF.

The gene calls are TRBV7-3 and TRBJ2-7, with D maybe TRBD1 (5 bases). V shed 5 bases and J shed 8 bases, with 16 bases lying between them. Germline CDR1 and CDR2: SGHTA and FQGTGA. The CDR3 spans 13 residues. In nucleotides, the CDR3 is TGTGCCAGCAGCCGCCGGCAGGGCAACAAGCAGTACTTC. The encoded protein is CASSRRQGNKQYF.

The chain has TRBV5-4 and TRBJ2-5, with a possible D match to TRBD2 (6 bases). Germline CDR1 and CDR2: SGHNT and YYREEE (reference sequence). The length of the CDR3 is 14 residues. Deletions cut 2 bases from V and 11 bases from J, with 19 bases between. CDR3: CASSLGNHRREQYF. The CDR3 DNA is TGTGCCAGCAGCTTAGGGAACCACCGGAGGGAGCAGTACTTC.

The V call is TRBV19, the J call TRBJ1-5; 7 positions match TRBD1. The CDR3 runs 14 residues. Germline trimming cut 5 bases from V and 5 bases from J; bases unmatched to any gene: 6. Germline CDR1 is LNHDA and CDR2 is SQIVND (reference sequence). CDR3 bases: TGTGCCAGTAGTCCCACAGGGGCCTATCAGCCCCAGCATTTT. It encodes CASSPTGAYQPQHF.

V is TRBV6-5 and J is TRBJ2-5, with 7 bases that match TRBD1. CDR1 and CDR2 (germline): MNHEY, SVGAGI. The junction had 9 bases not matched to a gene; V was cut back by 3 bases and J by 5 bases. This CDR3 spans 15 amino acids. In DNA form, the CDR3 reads TGTGCCAGCAGTTATTCGACAGGGAGTAGCGAGACCCAGTACTTC. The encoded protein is CASSYSTGSSETQYF.